This entry is about one TCR beta chain. The antigen remains undetermined. Only in-frame clones appear in the TCRdb table, and some are missing; sequencing was by immunoSEQ multiplex PCR. The table has 130,000 or so clones, about four fifths seen once; the top ten hold roughly 3.3%. This entry is derived from a study of identifying expanded T cells in peripheral blood. The study's findings and limits: Roughly two-week clone count variance significantly increased as total template count grew. Over approximately two and four weeks, about 15 and 19 clones changed, versus around 1.2 between replicates.

The V end lost 3 bases, the J end lost 5 bases, and 13 bases lay between the germline ends. The germline V gene has CDR1 SGHTA and CDR2 FQGNSA. There are 14 residues in the CDR3. Healthy donors had no documented immune events, such as infections, while sampled. Sequencing was performed on blood. J is TRBJ1-2 and V is TRBV7-2; D unclear. This receptor was taken from a person between 18 and 75 years old in good health. The CDR3 DNA reads TGTGCCAGCAGCTTTCTTCCTGCGGCTTATGGCTACACCTTC. Amino acid sequence: CASSFLPAAYGYTF.